The 5 T cell receptor beta chains in this list originate from one sample, sequenced in a study of beta chain features in type 1 diabetes. As every portion of the isolated RNA was reverse transcribed, the sequencing read expressed TCRB transcripts. The repertoire was sequenced with immunoSEQ multiplex PCR; TCRdb's copy has only in-frame clones and lacks some. The sample lists over 150,000 clones, about 8.1% occurring once. Sequencing was carried out using central memory CD4+ T cells from blood. The receptors stem from a man between 18 and 35 years old in good health.

There are a few counts of this clone. The J gene is TRBJ2-3, the V gene TRBV5-1; 10 positions agree with TRBD2. The V and J ends lost 2 bases and 2 bases, in that order; junction bases with no gene match: 5. From germline, CDR1 is SGHRS and CDR2 YFSETQ. The CDR3 has 16 amino acids. CDR3 coding DNA: TGCGCCAGCAGCTTAGCTAGCGGGGGCCTCACAGATACGCAGTATTTT. Translating it yields CASSLASGGLTDTQYF.

The CDR3 coding sequence is TGTGCCAGCAGCTTAGCGAGCCAGAACACCGGGGAGCTGTTTTTT. Protein product: CASSLASQNTGELFF. The chain carries TRBV7-2 and TRBJ2-2; D unclear. Trimming stripped 0 bases from V and 1 base from J, with 6 bases between. This CDR3 comprises 15 residues. CDR1 SGHTA and CDR2 FQGNSA come from the germline V gene.

The chain combines TRBV9 with TRBJ2-1; 14 bases agree with TRBD2. The CDR3 is 17 residues long. Per the germline V gene, CDR1 is SGDLS and CDR2 is YYNGEE. The junction had 6 bases not matched to a gene; V was cut back by 0 bases and J by 7 bases. CDR3 amino acids: CASSVGGLAGVQNEQFF. CDR3 bases: TGTGCCAGCAGCGTAGGGGGACTAGCGGGAGTTCAGAATGAGCAGTTCTTC.

Only a few counts were recorded for this clone. The genes are TRBV6-1 and TRBJ1-5; no definite D call. Between the trimmed V and J ends, which lost 7 bases and 9 bases, there was a span of 10 bases. There are 11 residues in the CDR3. CDR1 MNHNS and CDR2 SASEGT come from the germline V gene. As DNA, the CDR3 is TGTGCCAGCAACCGGTCGGGGCCCCAGCATTTT. Protein sequence: CASNRSGPQHF.

The CDR3 sequence is CASSFALGGATEAFF. Written as DNA, the CDR3 is TGTGCCAGCAGCTTCGCTTTGGGCGGGGCCACTGAAGCTTTCTTT. The chain employs TRBV7-2 and TRBJ1-1, with D possibly being TRBD1 (5 bases). From germline, CDR1 is SGHTA and CDR2 FQGNSA. Trimming took off 3 bases at V and 4 bases at J, with 15 bases between the two ends. This CDR3 has 15 amino acids. Based on the CDR3 plus reference TRBV7-2 and TRBJ1-1, the full variable domain is GAGVSQSPSNKVTEKGKDVELRCDPISGHTALYWYRQSLGQGLEFLIYFQGNSAPDKSGLPSDRFSAERTGGSVSTLTIQRTQQEDSAVYLCASSFALGGATEAFFGQGTRLTVV.